Listed below are T cell receptor beta chains from one sample, sequenced in a study of T-cell memory formation after mild COVID-19. From the 5' RACE reads, TCRdb called clonotypes with MiXCR, one entry per CDR3 protein. This sample yields about 110,000 distinct CDR3 sequences, of which under 15% are seen a single time; under 30% belongs to the top ten. Sequencing used PBMCs or a T cell subset sorted from them (not recorded which). The source is an adult woman who had mild COVID-19 (a few samples of this study predate the infection). Cell type and time point are not known. CDR3s include the opening cysteine and the closing phenylalanine or tryptophan. A D gene is named only where the DNA matches it firmly. A clone size is listed for some rows: how often the clone was seen (once, few, many), or a class if it is expanded.

D: TRBD1
V: TRBV7-9
size: many
J: TRBJ2-7
DNA: TGTGCCAGCAGCTTAGCTGGACAGGGCTACGAGCAGTACTTC
CDR3: CASSLAGQGYEQYF

D: TRBD1
V: TRBV4-1
size: few
J: TRBJ2-3
DNA: TGCGCCAGCAGCCCGGACAGGGGGCAAACAGATACGCAGTATTTT
CDR3: CASSPDRGQTDTQYF

D: TRBD1
V: TRBV29-1
size: few
J: TRBJ2-1
DNA: TGCAGCGTTGATTGGCCCAGGGGGCATGATGAGCAGTTCTTC
CDR3: CSVDWPRGHDEQFF

D: .
V: TRBV9
size: .
J: TRBJ1-1
DNA: TGTGCCAGCAGCACGCCGGGACATTCGAACACTGAAGCTTTCTTT
CDR3: CASSTPGHSNTEAFF

D: TRBD2
V: TRBV12-3/TRBV12-4
size: few
J: TRBJ2-1
DNA: TGTGCCAGCACTGAGTGGGGTAGCGGGAACTCGGGTGAGCAGTTCTTC
CDR3: CASTEWGSGNSGEQFF

D: TRBD2
V: TRBV7-3
size: .
J: TRBJ2-3
DNA: TGTGCCAGCAGCTTAACGATTAGCGGGGGGTTCACAGATACGCAGTATTTT
CDR3: CASSLTISGGFTDTQYF

D: TRBD2
V: TRBV9
size: few
J: TRBJ2-1
DNA: TGTGCCAGCACCCCCGGGGGGGGCGACAATGAGCAGTTCTTC
CDR3: CASTPGGGDNEQFF

D: TRBD1
V: TRBV7-9
size: few
J: TRBJ1-1
DNA: TGTGCCAGCAGCTCCGGTGGAAGGGGGCTAGGGTCAGCTTTCTTT
CDR3: CASSSGGRGLGSAFF

D: TRBD1
V: TRBV9
size: .
J: TRBJ1-1
DNA: TGTGCCAGCAGCACCGCGACAGGGGCATCCACTGAAGCTTTCTTT
CDR3: CASSTATGASTEAFF

D: .
V: TRBV9
size: few
J: TRBJ1-6
DNA: TGTGCCAGCAGCACCAATAATTCACCCCTCCACTTT
CDR3: CASSTNNSPLHF

D: .
V: TRBV5-1
size: few
J: TRBJ2-5
DNA: TGCGCCAGCAGCTTGGAGTACCAAGAGACCCAGTACTTC
CDR3: CASSLEYQETQYF

D: .
V: TRBV7-9
size: .
J: TRBJ2-2
DNA: TGTGCCAGCAGCCTCCGTCCGGCCGGGGAGCTGTTTTTT
CDR3: CASSLRPAGELFF

D: .
V: TRBV29-1
size: few
J: TRBJ1-4
DNA: TGCAGCGTTTTCCTAGGGCCTTTGGGAGAAAAACTGTTTTTT
CDR3: CSVFLGPLGEKLFF

D: .
V: TRBV25-1
size: few
J: TRBJ2-7
DNA: TGTGCCAGCAAGGGACGGAACTACGAGCAGTACTTC
CDR3: CASKGRNYEQYF

D: TRBD1
V: TRBV6-5
size: .
J: TRBJ2-1
DNA: TGTGCCAGCAGGGACAGGGGGCTCAATGAGCAGTTCTTC
CDR3: CASRDRGLNEQFF

D: .
V: TRBV24-1
size: few
J: TRBJ1-2
DNA: TGTGCCACCAGTGACGAAGGGACGGCTTACACCTTC
CDR3: CATSDEGTAYTF

D: .
V: TRBV18
size: .
J: TRBJ2-3
DNA: TGTGCCACCTCCCCGTCGGGGGAACTAGTTTATACGCAGTATTTT
CDR3: CATSPSGELVYTQYF

D: .
V: TRBV20-1
size: few
J: TRBJ1-1
DNA: TGCAGTGCTAGGGGGGGTGCGCACACTGAAGCTTTCTTT
CDR3: CSARGGAHTEAFF

D: .
V: TRBV12-3/TRBV12-4
size: .
J: TRBJ2-4
DNA: TGTGCCAGCAGTTTAGGGGACATCCTTCTAGCCAAAAACATTCAGTACTTC
CDR3: CASSLGDILLAKNIQYF

D: .
V: TRBV20-1
size: few
J: TRBJ2-1
DNA: TGCAGTGCTAGAGTGGGGCCTGAGCAGTTCTTC
CDR3: CSARVGPEQFF

D: .
V: TRBV7-2
size: few
J: TRBJ2-7
DNA: TGTGCCAGCAGCTTAGTTGCCAACGAGCAGTACTTC
CDR3: CASSLVANEQYF

D: TRBD2
V: TRBV7-2
size: .
J: TRBJ2-5
DNA: TGTGCCAGCAGCTTCTTACTAGCGGCTGTCGGAGAGACCCAGTACTTC
CDR3: CASSFLLAAVGETQYF

D: .
V: TRBV4-1
size: .
J: TRBJ2-5
DNA: TGCGCCAGCAGCCAAGAGGGGTATCCAGAGACCCAGTACTTC
CDR3: CASSQEGYPETQYF

D: TRBD1
V: TRBV5-5
size: few
J: TRBJ1-2
DNA: TGTGCCAGCAGCTTGGTAACAGGGGGCGCCCTCTATGGCTACACCTTC
CDR3: CASSLVTGGALYGYTF

D: .
V: TRBV20-1
size: few
J: TRBJ2-5
DNA: TGCAGTGCTAGAGACCCCGGACCCCGGGGGACCCAGTACTTC
CDR3: CSARDPGPRGTQYF

D: .
V: TRBV30
size: .
J: TRBJ1-1
DNA: TGTGCCTGGGGGGCAGGAATGAACACTGAAGCTTTCTTT
CDR3: CAWGAGMNTEAFF